A selection of T cell receptor beta chains follows, all from one sample in a study of shared clonotypes between healthy human individuals. This table comes from immunoSEQ multiplex PCR, and its TCRdb copy is limited to in-frame clones, with some not included. The sample has roughly 590,000 clones, roughly 95% seen once. Sequencing was done on a sample of naive CD8+ T cells sorted from blood. The source is a woman younger than 45 in good health. The conserved cysteine and the conserved F or W are not part of the CDR3 here.

CDR3,J,V
ATITGTDEQY,TRBJ2-7,TRBV2
ASSPSGGSSYNEQF,TRBJ2-1,TRBV27
SVSSDVWGLAGENSYNEQF,TRBJ2-1,TRBV29-1
ASSQESRAPETQY,TRBJ2-5,TRBV4-2
SVFGTGSPYEQY,TRBJ2-7,TRBV29-1
ASSFVGEGGEAF,TRBJ1-1,TRBV28
ASSLDNRSGANVLT,TRBJ2-6,TRBV19
ASSRSNTEAF,TRBJ1-1,TRBV5-4
ANRRALVPYEQY,TRBJ2-7,TRBV6-4
ASSIGDPNEQF,TRBJ2-1,TRBV19
ASSLAPLVPPYNEQF,TRBJ2-1,TRBV11-2
SVEDRTRTSGRTDTQY,TRBJ2-3,TRBV29-1
ASNSLTLIQY,TRBJ2-4,TRBV11-2
ASSWTSYNYEQY,NA,TRBV5-1
ASSQDLGRSSYEQY,TRBJ2-7,TRBV4-1
ASSPDRVPSYEQY,TRBJ2-7,TRBV27
ASRQQGNTGELF,TRBJ2-2,TRBV28
ARSPGTRHTEAF,TRBJ1-1,TRBV5-3
ASSSLETQY,TRBJ2-5,TRBV5-4
ASSIVGGEQY,TRBJ2-7,TRBV19
ASSDGGANEQF,TRBJ2-1,TRBV7-3
AWSWTGSGKLF,TRBJ1-4,TRBV30
ASSLAPQAGTEAF,TRBJ1-1,TRBV5-1
ASSSGGTGTDTQY,TRBJ2-3,TRBV11-3
ASSVLTPGSPQH,TRBJ1-5,TRBV28
ASSSWTGQQETQY,TRBJ2-5,TRBV6-5
ASSVDEGTEDSDEQY,TRBJ2-7,TRBV9
ASTTGGRAYYGYT,TRBJ1-2,TRBV6-5
ASSGLAGTGELF,TRBJ2-2,TRBV28
ASSVVGGLDTQY,TRBJ2-3,TRBV9
ASSLEAF,TRBJ1-1,TRBV7-9
ASSVGGSTEAF,TRBJ1-1,TRBV28
ASSQEFGLGYGYT,TRBJ1-2,TRBV4-1
ASRLTAEGIYEQY,TRBJ2-7,TRBV19
ASSLYPGLANTGELF,TRBJ2-2,TRBV19